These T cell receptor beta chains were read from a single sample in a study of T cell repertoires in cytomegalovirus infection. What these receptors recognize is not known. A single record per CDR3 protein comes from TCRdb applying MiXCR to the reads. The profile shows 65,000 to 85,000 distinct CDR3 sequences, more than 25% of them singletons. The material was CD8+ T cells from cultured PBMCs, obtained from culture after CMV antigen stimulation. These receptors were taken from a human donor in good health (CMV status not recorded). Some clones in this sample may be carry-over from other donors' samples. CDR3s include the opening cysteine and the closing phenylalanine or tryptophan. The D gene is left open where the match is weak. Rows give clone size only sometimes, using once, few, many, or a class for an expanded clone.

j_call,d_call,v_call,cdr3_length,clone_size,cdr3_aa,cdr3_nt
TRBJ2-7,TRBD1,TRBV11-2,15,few,CASSLVGTGDYEQYF,TGTGCCAGCAGCTTAGTAGGGACAGGGGACTACGAGCAGTACTTC
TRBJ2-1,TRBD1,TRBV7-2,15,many,CASRGLDAGGNEQFF,TGTGCCAGCAGGGGTCTAGACGCAGGGGGAAATGAGCAGTTCTTC
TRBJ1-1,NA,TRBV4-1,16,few,CASSLVDVQAGTEAFF,TGCGCCAGCAGCCTCGTGGACGTACAAGCGGGAACTGAAGCTTTCTTT
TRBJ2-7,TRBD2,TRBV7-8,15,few,CASSSRAGTTYEQYF,TGTGCCAGCAGCTCCCGGGCGGGGACTACCTACGAGCAGTACTTC
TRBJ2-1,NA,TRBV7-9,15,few,CASSFSEMAYNEQFF,TGTGCCAGCAGCTTTTCGGAAATGGCTTACAATGAGCAGTTCTTC
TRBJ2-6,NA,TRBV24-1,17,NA,CATSDSDISSGANVLTF,TGTGCCACCAGTGATTCCGACATATCGTCTGGGGCCAACGTCCTGACTTTC
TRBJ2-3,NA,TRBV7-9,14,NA,CASSSALLADTQYF,TGTGCCAGCAGCTCCGCACTCCTAGCAGATACGCAGTATTTT
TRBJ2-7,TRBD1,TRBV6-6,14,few,CASSEDRGNYEQYF,TGTGCCAGCAGCGAAGACAGGGGAAATTACGAGCAGTACTTC
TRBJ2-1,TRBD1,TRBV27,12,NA,CASKGADNEQFF,TGTGCCAGCAAGGGGGCAGACAATGAGCAGTTCTTC
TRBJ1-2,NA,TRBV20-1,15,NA,CSARDMGETNYGYTF,TGCAGTGCTAGAGATATGGGGGAGACTAACTATGGCTACACCTTC
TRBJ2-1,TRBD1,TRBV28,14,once,CASIRDRGRNEQFF,TGTGCCAGCATCCGGGACAGGGGGCGCAATGAGCAGTTCTTC
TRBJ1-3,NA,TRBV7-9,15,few,CASSLAQGRENTIYF,TGTGCCAGCAGCTTAGCGCAGGGGCGTGAAAACACCATATATTTT
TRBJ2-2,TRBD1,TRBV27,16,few,CASSTRQGANTGELFF,TGTGCCAGCAGTACTCGACAGGGGGCGAACACCGGGGAGCTGTTTTTT
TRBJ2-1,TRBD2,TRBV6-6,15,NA,CASSYGTSSYNEQFF,TGTGCCAGCAGTTACGGGACTAGCTCCTACAATGAGCAGTTCTTC
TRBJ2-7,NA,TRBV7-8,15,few,CASSLDRLGSYEQYF,TGTGCCAGCAGCTTAGATCGACTAGGTTCCTACGAGCAGTACTTC
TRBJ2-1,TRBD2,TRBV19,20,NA,CASSLPQLAKRGSSYNEQFF,TGTGCCAGTAGTCTCCCACAGCTAGCCAAGCGGGGGAGCTCCTACAATGAGCAGTTCTTC
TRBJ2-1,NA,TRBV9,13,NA,CASGYTGVDEQFF,TGTGCCAGCGGTTATACGGGGGTCGATGAGCAGTTCTTC
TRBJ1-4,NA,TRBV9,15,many,CASSVGDGSSGKLFF,TGTGCCAGCAGCGTAGGGGACGGAAGTAGCGGAAAACTGTTTTTT
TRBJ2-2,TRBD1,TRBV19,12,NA,CAGTGNTGELFF,TGTGCCGGGACAGGGAACACCGGGGAGCTGTTTTTT
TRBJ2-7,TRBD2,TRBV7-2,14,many,CASTTGTSGYEQYF,TGTGCCAGCACCACCGGGACTAGCGGCTACGAGCAGTACTTC
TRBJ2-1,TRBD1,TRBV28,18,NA,CASTSTPGQGAAGPEQFF,TGTGCCAGCACTTCCACGCCCGGACAGGGGGCGGCGGGCCCCGAGCAGTTCTTC
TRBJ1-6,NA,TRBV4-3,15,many,CASSQDGTDNSPLHF,TGCGCCAGCAGCCAAGACGGGACGGACAATTCACCCCTCCACTTT
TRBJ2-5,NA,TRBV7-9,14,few,CASSLAPGLETQYF,TGTGCCAGCAGCTTAGCTCCAGGGTTGGAGACCCAGTACTTC
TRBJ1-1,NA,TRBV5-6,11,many,CASSYDGEAFF,TGTGCCAGCAGCTACGACGGTGAAGCTTTCTTT
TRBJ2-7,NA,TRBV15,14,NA,CATSRDPTASASNF,TGTGCCACCAGCAGAGACCCGACTGCCTCTGCTAGTAATTTC
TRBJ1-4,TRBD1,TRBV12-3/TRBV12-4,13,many,CASLRDSSEKLFF,TGTGCCAGCTTAAGGGACAGTAGTGAAAAACTGTTTTTT
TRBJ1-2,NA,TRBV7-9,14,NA,CASSLVKSVLDYTF,TGTGCCAGCAGCTTAGTAAAATCAGTCCTCGATTACACCTTC
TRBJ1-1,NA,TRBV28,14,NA,CASTLRGMNTEAFF,TGTGCCAGCACCCTCCGGGGCATGAACACTGAAGCTTTCTTT
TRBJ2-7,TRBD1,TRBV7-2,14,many,CASSVDRGEYEQYF,TGTGCCAGCAGCGTTGACAGGGGGGAATACGAGCAGTACTTC
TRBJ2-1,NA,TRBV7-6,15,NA,CAGSLEGTGIGEQFF,TGTGCCGGCAGCTTAGAAGGCACTGGCATCGGTGAGCAGTTCTTC
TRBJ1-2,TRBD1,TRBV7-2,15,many,CASSQSGGANYGYTF,TGTGCCAGCAGCCAATCAGGGGGGGCTAACTATGGCTACACCTTC
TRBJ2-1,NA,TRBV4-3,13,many,CASSVTAGNEQFF,TGCGCCAGCAGCGTGACCGCGGGCAATGAGCAGTTCTTC
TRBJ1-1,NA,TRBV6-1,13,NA,CASRSGGNIEAFF,TGTGCCAGCAGGTCGGGGGGGAACATTGAAGCTTTCTTT
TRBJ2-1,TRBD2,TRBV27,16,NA,CASSLAGGRSHNEQFF,TGTGCCAGCAGTTTAGCTGGCGGGAGGAGCCACAATGAGCAGTTCTTC
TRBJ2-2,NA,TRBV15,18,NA,CATSRDLRSDRLTGELFF,TGTGCCACCAGCAGAGATCTTCGGTCGGACAGACTTACCGGGGAGCTGTTTTTT
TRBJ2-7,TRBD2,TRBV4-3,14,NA,CASSQSGGDYEQYF,TGCGCCAGCAGCCAATCTGGGGGGGACTACGAGCAGTACTTC
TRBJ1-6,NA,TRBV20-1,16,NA,CSARDRESSYNSPLHF,TGCAGTGCTAGAGATCGAGAGAGCTCCTATAATTCACCCCTCCACTTT